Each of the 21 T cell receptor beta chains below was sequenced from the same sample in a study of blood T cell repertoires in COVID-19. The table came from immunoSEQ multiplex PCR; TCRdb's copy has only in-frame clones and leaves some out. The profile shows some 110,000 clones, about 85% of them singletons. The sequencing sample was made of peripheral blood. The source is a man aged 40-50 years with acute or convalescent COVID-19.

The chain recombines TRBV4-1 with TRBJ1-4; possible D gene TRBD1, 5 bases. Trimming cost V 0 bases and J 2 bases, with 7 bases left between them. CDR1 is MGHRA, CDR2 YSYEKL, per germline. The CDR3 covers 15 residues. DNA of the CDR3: TGCGCCAGCAGCCAAGAGGGGCGGACTAATGAAAAACTGTTTTTT. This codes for CASSQEGRTNEKLFF.

In DNA, the CDR3 is TGTGCCATCAGTCCCTCAACAGGGAATGGATCACCCCTCCACTTT. As protein: CAISPSTGNGSPLHF. The rearrangement joins TRBV10-3 to TRBJ1-6, with D possibly being TRBD1 (6 bases). The V and J ends lost 5 bases and 10 bases respectively, with 18 bases between them. Germline V gene sequence: CDR1 ENHRY, CDR2 SYGVKD. The CDR3 runs 15 residues.

This CDR3 reads CASSPRGLGTGELFF. As DNA, the CDR3 is TGTGCCAGCAGCCCTAGAGGGTTGGGAACCGGGGAGCTGTTTTTT. The chain is built from TRBV3-1 (or the pseudogene TRBV3-2) and TRBJ2-2; perhaps TRBD2 as D (5 bases). Between the trimmed V and J ends, which lost 4 bases and 5 bases, there was a span of 14 bases. The CDR3 has 15 residues. CDR1 and CDR2 (germline): LGHDT, YNNKEL (reference sequence).

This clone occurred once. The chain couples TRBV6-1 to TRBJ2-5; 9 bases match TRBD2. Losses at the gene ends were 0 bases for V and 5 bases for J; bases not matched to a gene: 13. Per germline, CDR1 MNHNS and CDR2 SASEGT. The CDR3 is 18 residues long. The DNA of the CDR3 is TGTGCCAGCAGTGAAGCTCGGGTAGCGGGGGCCGGCTGGGAGACCCAGTACTTC. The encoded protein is CASSEARVAGAGWETQYF.

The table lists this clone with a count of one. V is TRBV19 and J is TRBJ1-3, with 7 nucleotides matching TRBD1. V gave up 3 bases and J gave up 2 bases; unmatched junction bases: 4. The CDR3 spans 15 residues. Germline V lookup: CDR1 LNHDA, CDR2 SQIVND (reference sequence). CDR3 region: CASSMNRGAGNTIYF. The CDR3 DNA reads TGTGCCAGTAGTATGAACAGGGGTGCTGGAAACACCATATATTTT.

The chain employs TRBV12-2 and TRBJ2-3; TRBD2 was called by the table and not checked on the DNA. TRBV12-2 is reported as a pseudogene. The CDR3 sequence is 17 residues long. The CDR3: CASREVRGGSHADTQYF. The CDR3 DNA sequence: TGTGCAAGTCGCGAAGTGAGGGGCGGGAGCCACGCAGATACGCAGTATTTT.

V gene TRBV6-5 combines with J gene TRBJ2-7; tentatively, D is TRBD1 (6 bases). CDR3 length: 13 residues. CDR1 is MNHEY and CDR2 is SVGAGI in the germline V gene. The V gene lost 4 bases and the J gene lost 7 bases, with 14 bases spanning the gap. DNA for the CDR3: TGTGCCAGCAGTTTTGGGGACATTAGGGAGCAGTACTTC. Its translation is CASSFGDIREQYF.

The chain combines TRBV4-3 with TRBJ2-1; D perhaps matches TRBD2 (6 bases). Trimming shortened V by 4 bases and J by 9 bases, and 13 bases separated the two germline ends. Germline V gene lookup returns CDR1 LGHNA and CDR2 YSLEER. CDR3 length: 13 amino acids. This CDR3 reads CASSLLLGGEQFF. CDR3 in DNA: TGCGCCAGCAGCCTTCTACTCGGGGGTGAGCAGTTCTTC.

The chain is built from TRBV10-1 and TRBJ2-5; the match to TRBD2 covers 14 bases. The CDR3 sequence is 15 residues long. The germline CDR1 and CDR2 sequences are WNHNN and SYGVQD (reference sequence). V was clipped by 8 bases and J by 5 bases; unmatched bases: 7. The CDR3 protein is CASPRGLAGEETQYF. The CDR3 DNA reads TGCGCCAGCCCCCGGGGACTAGCGGGAGAGGAGACCCAGTACTTC.

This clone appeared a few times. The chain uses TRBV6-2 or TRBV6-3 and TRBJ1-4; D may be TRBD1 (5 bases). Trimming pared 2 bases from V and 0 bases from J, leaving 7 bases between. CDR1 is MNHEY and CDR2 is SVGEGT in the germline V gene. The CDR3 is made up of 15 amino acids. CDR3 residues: CASSYQGATNEKLFF. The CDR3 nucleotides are TGTGCCAGCAGTTACCAGGGTGCAACTAATGAAAAACTGTTTTTT.

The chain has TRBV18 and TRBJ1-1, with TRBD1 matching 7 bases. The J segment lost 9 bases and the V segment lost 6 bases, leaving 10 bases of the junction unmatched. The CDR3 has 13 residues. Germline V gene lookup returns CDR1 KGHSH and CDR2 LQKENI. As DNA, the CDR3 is TGTGCCAGCTCGCAGGCGAAGACAGGGAAAGCTTTCTTT. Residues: CASSQAKTGKAFF. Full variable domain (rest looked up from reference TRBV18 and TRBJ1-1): NAGVMQNPRHLVRRRGQEARLRCSPMKGHSHVYWYRQLPEEGLKFMVYLQKENIIDESGMPKERFSAEFPKEGPSILRIQQVVRGDSAAYFCASSQAKTGKAFFGQGTRLTVV.

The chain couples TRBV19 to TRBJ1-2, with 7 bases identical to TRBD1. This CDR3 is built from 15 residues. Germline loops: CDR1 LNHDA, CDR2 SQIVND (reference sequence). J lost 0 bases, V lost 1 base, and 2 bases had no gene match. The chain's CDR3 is CASSIVGTANYGYTF. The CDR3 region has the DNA TGTGCCAGTAGTATAGTAGGGACAGCTAACTATGGCTACACCTTC.

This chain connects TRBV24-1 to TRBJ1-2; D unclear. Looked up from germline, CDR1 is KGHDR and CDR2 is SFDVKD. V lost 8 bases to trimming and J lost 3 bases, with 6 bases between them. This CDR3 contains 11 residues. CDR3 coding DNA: TGTGCCACCAAGGAGTACTATGGCTACACCTTC. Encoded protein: CATKEYYGYTF.

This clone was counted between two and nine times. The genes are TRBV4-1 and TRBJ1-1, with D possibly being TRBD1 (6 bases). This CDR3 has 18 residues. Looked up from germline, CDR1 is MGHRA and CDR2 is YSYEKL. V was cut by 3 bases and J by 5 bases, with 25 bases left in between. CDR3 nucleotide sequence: TGCGCCAGCAGCCACCAAATGAGCTGGCGGCCCCAGGGGACTGAAGCTTTCTTT. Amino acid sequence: CASSHQMSWRPQGTEAFF.

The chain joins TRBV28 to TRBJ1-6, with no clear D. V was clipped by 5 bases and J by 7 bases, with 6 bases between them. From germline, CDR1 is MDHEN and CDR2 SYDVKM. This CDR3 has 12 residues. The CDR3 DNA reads TGTGCCAGCAGTGAGGTGAATTCACCCCTCCACTTT. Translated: CASSEVNSPLHF.

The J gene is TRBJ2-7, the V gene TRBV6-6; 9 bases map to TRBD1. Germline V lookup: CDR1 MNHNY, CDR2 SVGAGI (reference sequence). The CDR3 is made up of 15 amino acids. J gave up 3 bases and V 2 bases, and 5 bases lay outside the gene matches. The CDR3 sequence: CASSYPGQGNYEQYF. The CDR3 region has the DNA TGTGCCAGCAGTTACCCCGGACAGGGGAACTACGAGCAGTACTTC.

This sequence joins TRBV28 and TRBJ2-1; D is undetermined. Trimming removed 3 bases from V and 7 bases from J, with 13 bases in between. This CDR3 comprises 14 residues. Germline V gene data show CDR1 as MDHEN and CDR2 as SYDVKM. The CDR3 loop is CASSFEAPRNEQFF. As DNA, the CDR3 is TGTGCCAGCAGTTTTGAGGCCCCCCGAAATGAGCAGTTCTTC.

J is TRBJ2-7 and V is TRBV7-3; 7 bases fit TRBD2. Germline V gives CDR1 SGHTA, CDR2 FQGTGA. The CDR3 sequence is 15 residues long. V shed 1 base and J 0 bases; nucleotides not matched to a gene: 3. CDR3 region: CASSLKAGPSYEQYF. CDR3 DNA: TGTGCCAGCAGCTTAAAAGCGGGACCCTCCTACGAGCAGTACTTC. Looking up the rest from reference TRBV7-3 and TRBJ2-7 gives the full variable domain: GAGVSQTPSNKVTEKGKYVELRCDPISGHTALYWYRQSLGQGPEFLIYFQGTGAADDSGLPNDRFFAVRPEGSVSTLKIQRTERGDSAVYLCASSLKAGPSYEQYFGPGTRLTVT.

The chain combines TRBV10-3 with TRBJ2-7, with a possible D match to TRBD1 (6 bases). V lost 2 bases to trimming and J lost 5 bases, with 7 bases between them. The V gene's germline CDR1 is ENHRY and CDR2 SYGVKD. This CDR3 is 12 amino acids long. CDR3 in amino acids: CAISEGGHEQYF. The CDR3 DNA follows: TGTGCCATCAGTGAGGGGGGCCACGAGCAGTACTTC.

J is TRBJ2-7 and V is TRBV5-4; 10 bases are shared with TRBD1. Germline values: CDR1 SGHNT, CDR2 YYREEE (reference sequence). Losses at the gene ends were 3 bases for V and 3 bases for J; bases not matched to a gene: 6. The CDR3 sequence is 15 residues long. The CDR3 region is CASSSSDRGIYEQYF. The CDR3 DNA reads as TGTGCCAGCAGCTCGTCGGACAGGGGGATCTACGAGCAGTACTTC.

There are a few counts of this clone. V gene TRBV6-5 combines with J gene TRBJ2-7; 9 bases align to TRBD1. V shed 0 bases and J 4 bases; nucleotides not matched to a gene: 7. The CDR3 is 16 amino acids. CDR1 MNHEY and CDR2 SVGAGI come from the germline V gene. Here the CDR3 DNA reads TGTGCCAGCAGTTACTCGATGTTGGACAGGGGTTACGAGCAGTACTTC. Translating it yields CASSYSMLDRGYEQYF.